The text below deals with one T cell receptor (beta chain). Clones were read by immunoSEQ multiplex PCR, and TCRdb kept only the in-frame ones, dropping some. The profile shows about 20,000 clones, almost 90% of them singletons. The sample is drawn from a study of T cell clonotyping in hematopoietic cell transplantation. V lost 3 bases, J lost 3 bases, and 5 bases stayed unmatched. There are 14 residues in the CDR3. CDR1 and CDR2 (germline): MNHEY, SMNVEV (reference sequence). Time point in this sample: recipient sample about 28 days before transplant, after cytoreduction. Samples: about 28 days before transplant, then days 30, 100 and 180 after.

Sequencing used peripheral blood mononuclear cells, obtained before stem cell transplant. The rearrangement links TRBV27 to TRBJ2-7; TRBD1 matches at 7 bases. This clonotype was obtained from a young man with biphenotypic leukemia. Some clones in this sample may be carry-over from other donors' samples. Written as DNA, the CDR3 is TGTGCCAGCAGTTTTCGGGGACAGAGCTACGAGCAGTACTTC. Translation: CASSFRGQSYEQYF.